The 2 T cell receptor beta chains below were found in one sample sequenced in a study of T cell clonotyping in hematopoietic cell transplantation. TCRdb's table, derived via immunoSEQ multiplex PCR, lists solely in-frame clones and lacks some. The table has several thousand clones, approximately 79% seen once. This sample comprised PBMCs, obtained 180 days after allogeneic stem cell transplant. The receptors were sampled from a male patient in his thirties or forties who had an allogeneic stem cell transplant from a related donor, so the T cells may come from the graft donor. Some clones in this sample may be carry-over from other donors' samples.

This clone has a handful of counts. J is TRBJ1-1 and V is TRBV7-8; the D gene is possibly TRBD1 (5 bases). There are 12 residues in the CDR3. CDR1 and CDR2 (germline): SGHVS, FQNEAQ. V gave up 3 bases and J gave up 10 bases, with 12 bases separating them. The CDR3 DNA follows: TGTGCCAGCAGCTTGGGAGGGGCTCGAGCTTTCTTT. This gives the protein CASSLGGARAFF.

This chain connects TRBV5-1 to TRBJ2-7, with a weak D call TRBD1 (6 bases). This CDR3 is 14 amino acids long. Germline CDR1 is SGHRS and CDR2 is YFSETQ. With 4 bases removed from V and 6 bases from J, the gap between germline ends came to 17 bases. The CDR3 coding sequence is TGCGCCAGCAGCCTTGGACAGTTTGCGAGCGAGCAGTACTTC. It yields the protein CASSLGQFASEQYF.